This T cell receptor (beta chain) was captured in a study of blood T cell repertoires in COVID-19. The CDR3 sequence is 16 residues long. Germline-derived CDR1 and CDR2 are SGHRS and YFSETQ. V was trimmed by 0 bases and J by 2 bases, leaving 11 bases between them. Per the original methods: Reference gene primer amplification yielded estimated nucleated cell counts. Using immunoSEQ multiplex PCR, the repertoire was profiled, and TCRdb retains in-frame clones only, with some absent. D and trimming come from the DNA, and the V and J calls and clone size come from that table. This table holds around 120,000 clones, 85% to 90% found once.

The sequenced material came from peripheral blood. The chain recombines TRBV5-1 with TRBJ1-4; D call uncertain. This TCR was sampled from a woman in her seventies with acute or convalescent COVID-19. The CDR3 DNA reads TGCGCCAGCAGCTTGGATGGGCTACTTACTAATGAAAAACTGTTTTTT. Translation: CASSLDGLLTNEKLFF.